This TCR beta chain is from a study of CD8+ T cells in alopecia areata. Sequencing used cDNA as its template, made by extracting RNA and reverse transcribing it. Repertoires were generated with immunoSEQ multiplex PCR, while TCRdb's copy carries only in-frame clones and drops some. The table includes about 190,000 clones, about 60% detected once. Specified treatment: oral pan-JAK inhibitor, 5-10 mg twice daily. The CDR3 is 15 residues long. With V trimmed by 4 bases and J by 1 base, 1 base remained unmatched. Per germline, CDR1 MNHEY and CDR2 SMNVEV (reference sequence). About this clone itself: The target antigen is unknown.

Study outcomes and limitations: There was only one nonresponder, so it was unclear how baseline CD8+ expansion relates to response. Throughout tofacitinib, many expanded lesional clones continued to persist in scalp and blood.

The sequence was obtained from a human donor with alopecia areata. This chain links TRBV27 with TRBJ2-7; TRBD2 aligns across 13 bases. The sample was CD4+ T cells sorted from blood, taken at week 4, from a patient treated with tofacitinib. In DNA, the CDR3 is TGTGCCAGCAGTTCACTAGCGGGAGGGTCCTACGAGCAGTACTTC. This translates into CASSSLAGGSYEQYF.